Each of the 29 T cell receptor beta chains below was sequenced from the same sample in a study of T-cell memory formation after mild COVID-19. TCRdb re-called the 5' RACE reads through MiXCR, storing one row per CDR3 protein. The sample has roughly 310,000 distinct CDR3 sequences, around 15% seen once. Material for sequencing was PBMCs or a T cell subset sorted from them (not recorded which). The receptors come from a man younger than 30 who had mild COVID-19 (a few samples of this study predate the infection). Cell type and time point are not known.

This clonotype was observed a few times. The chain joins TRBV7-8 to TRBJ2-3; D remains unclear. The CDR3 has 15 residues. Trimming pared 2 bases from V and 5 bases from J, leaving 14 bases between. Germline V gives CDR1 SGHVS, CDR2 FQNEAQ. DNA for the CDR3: TGTGCCAGCAGCTTATGGGAACTTGGTCAAGATACGCAGTATTTT. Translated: CASSLWELGQDTQYF.

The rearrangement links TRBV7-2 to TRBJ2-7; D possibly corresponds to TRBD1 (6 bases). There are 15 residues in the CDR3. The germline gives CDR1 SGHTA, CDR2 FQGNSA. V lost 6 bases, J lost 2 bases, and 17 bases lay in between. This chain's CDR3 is CASSPSGTTTYEQYF. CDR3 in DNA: TGTGCCAGCAGTCCCTCGGGGACAACGACCTACGAGCAGTACTTC.

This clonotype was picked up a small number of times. CDR3 DNA sequence: TGCAGTGCGACACAGGGCGCTAGTCAGCCCCAGCATTTT. Translating gives CSATQGASQPQHF. The V gene is TRBV20-1, the J gene TRBJ1-5; TRBD1 might be the D (6 bases). This CDR3 has 13 amino acids. V was cut by 6 bases and J by 6 bases, with 15 bases left in between. Germline V gene data show CDR1 as DFQATT and CDR2 as SNEGSKA (reference sequence).

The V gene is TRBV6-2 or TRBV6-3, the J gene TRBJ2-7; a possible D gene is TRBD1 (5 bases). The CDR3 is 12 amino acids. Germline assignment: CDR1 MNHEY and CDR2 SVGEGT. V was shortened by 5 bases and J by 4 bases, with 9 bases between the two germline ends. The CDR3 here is CASSEQDYEQYV. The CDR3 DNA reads TGTGCCAGCAGTGAACAGGATTACGAGCAGTACGTC.

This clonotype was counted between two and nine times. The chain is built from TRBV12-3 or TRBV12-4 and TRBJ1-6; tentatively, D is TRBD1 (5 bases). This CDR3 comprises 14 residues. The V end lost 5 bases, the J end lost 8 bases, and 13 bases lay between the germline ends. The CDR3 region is CASSPQGLDSPLHF. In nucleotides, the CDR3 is TGTGCCAGCAGTCCCCAGGGACTGGATTCACCCCTCCACTTT.

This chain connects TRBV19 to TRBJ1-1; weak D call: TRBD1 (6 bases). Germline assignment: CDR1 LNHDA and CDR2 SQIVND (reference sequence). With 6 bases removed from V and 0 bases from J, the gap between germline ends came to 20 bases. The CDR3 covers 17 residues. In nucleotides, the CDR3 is TGTGCCAGTAGGCCACCGGACAGAGATTATATGAACACTGAAGCTTTCTTT. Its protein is CASRPPDRDYMNTEAFF.

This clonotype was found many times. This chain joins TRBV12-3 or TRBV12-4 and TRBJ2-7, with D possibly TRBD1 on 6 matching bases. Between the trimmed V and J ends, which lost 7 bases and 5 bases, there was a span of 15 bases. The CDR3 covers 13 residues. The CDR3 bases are TGTGCCAGCACCAGGGGACGGTCCCACGAGCAGTACTTC. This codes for CASTRGRSHEQYF.

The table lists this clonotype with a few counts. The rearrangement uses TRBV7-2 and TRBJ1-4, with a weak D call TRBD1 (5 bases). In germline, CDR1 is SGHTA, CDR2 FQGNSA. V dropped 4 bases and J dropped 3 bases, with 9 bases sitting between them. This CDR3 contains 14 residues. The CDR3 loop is CASSSGTANEKLFF. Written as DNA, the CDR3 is TGTGCCAGCAGCTCCGGGACGGCTAATGAAAAACTGTTTTTT.

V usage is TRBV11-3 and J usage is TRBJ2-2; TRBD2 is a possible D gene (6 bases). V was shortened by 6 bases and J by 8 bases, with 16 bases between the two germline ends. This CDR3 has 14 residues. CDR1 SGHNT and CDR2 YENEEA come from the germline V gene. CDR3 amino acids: CASSSGTSLGELFF. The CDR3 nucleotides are TGTGCCAGCAGTTCCGGGACTTCACTAGGGGAGCTGTTTTTT.

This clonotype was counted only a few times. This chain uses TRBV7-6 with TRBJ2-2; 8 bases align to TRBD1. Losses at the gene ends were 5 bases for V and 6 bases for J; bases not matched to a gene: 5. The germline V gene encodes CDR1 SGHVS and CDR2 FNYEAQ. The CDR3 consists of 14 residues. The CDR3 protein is CASSSSRGPGELFF. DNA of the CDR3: TGTGCCAGCAGCAGCTCCAGGGGGCCCGGGGAGCTGTTTTTT.

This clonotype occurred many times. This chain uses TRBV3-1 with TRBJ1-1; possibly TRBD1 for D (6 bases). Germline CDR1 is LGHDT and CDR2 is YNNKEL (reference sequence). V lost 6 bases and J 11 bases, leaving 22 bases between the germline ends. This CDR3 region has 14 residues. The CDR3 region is CASREQGRPTLAFF. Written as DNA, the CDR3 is TGTGCCAGCAGAGAACAGGGACGCCCTACGCTGGCTTTCTTT.

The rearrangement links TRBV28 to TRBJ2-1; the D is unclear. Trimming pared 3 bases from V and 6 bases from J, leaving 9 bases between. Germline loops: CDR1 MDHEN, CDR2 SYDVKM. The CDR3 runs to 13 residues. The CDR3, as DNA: TGTGCCAGCAGTTTCCTGGATTCCAATGAGCAGTTCTTC. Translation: CASSFLDSNEQFF.

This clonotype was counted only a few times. In nucleotides, the CDR3 is TGTGCCAGCAGCTCACGCGGTTGGGGGGAAACCTACGAGCAGTACGTC. Protein product: CASSSRGWGETYEQYV. The chain employs TRBV7-9 and TRBJ2-7; possible D gene TRBD2, 6 bases. Trimming cost V 4 bases and J 2 bases, with 18 bases left between them. Germline CDR1 and CDR2: SEHNR and FQNEAQ (reference sequence). This CDR3 comprises 16 residues.

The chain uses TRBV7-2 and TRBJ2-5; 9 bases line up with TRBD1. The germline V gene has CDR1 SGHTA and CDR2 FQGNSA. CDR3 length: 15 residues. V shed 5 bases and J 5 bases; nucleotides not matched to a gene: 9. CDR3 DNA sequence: TGTGCCAGCAGCATCCACAGGGGGCGTTTGGAGACCCAGTACTTC. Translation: CASSIHRGRLETQYF.

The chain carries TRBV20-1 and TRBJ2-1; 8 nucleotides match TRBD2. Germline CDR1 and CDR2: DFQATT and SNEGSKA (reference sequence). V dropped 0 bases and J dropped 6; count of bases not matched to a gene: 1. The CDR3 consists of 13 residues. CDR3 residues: CSARDTSGNEQFF. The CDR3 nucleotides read TGCAGTGCTAGAGATACTAGCGGCAATGAGCAGTTCTTC.

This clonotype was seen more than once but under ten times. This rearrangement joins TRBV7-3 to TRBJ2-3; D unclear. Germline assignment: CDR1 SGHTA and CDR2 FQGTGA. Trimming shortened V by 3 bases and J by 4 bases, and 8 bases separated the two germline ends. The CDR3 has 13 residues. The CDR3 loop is CASSFTQADTQYF. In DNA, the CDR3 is TGTGCCAGCAGCTTTACGCAGGCAGATACGCAGTATTTT.

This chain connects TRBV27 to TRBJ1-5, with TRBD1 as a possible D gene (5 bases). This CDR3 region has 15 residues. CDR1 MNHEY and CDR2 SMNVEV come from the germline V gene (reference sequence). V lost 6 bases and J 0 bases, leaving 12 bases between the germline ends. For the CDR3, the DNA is TGTGCCAGCAGCCCTACAGGTAATAGCAATCAGCCCCAGCATTTT. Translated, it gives CASSPTGNSNQPQHF.

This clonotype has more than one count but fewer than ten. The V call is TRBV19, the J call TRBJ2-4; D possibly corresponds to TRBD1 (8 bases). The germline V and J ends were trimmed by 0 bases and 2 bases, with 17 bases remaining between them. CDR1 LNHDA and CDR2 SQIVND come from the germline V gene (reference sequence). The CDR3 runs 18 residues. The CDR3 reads CASSIEEDREGPKNIQYF. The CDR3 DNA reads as TGTGCCAGTAGTATAGAAGAGGACAGGGAGGGCCCCAAAAACATTCAGTACTTC.

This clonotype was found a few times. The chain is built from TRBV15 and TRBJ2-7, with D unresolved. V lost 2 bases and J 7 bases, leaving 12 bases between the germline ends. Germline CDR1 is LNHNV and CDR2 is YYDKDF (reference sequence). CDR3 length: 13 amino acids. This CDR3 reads CATSRSDGWEQYV. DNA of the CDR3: TGTGCCACCAGCAGATCGGACGGGTGGGAGCAGTACGTC.

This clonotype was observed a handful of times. CDR3 nucleotides: TGCGCCAGCAGCCAAACCGACGGACGATTAGAGACCCAGTACTTC. Translation: CASSQTDGRLETQYF. The rearrangement links TRBV4-3 to TRBJ2-5; no reliable D call. This CDR3 comprises 15 residues. Germline CDR1 and CDR2: LGHNA and YSLEER. V was clipped by 2 bases and J by 4 bases, with 14 bases between them.

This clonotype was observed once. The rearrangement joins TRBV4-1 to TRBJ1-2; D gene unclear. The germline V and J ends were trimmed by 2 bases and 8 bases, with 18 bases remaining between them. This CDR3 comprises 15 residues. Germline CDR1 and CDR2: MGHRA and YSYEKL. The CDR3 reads CASSQKPGPAKGYTF. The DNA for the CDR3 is TGCGCCAGCAGCCAAAAGCCGGGCCCAGCGAAAGGCTACACCTTC.

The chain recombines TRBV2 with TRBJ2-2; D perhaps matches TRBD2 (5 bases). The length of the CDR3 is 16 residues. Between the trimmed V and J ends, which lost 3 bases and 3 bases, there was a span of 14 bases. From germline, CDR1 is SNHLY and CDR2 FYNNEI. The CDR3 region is CASSDERPSDTGELFF. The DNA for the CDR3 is TGTGCCAGCAGTGATGAGCGGCCATCCGACACCGGGGAGCTGTTTTTT.

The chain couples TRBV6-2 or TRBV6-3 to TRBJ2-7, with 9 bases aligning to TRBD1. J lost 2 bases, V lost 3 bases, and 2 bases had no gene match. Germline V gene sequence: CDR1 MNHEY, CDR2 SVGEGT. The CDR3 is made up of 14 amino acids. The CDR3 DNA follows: TGTGCCAGCAGTTATAACAGGGGGCCCTACGAGCAGTACTTC. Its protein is CASSYNRGPYEQYF.

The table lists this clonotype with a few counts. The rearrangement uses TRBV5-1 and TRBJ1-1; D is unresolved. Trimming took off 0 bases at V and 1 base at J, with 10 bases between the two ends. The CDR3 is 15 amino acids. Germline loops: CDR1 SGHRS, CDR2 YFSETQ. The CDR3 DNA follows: TGCGCCAGCAGCTTGGTAGAAGGCTCGAACACTGAAGCTTTCTTT. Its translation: CASSLVEGSNTEAFF.

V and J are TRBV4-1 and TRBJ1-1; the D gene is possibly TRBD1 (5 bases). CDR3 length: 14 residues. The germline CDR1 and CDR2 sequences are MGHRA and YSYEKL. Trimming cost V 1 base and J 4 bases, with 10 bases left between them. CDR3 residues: CASSQVSGTTEAFF. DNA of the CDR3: TGCGCCAGCAGCCAAGTTTCGGGGACCACTGAAGCTTTCTTT.

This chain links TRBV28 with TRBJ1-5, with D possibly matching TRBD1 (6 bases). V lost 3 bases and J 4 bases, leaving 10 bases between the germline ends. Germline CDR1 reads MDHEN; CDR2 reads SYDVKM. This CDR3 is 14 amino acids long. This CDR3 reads CASSLGGQNQPQHF. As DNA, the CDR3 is TGTGCCAGCAGTTTGGGGGGCCAGAATCAGCCCCAGCATTTT. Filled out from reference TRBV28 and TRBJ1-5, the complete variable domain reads DVKVTQSSRYLVKRTGEKVFLECVQDMDHENMFWYRQDPGLGLRLIYFSYDVKMKEKGDIPEGYSVSREKKERFSLILESASTNQTSMYLCASSLGGQNQPQHFGDGTRLSIL.

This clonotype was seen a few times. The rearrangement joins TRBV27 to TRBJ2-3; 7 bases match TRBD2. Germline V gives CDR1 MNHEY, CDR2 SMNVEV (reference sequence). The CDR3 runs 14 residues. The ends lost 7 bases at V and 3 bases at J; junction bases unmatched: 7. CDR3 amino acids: CASIDSGATDTQYF. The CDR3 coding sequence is TGTGCCAGCATCGACAGCGGGGCGACAGATACGCAGTATTTT.

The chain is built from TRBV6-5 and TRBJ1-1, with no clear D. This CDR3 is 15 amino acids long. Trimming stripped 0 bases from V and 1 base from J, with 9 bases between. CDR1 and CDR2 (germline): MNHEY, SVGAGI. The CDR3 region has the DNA TGTGCCAGCAGTTACTCGAAGAGGGCGAACACTGAAGCTTTCTTT. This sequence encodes CASSYSKRANTEAFF.

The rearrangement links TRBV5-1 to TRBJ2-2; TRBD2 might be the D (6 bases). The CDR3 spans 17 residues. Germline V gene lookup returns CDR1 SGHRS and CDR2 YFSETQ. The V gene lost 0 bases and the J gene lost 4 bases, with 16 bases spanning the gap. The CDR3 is CASSLGGGSGITGELFF. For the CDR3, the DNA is TGCGCCAGCAGCTTGGGTGGAGGTAGCGGTATCACCGGGGAGCTGTTTTTT.